One T cell receptor beta chain is described in this entry. In this sample, this clonotype turned up many times. What this receptor recognizes is not known. Base-call qualities are not available, and no considerably larger clone is one nucleotide away. The data stem from a study of T cells in Graves' hyperthyroidism and ophthalmopathy (dated by TCRdb to between 2018 and 2021). Looking at the study overall: Peripheral blood samples were taken at initial diagnosis, before any treatment was given. TCR V-J signatures able to tell the groups apart were searched for in a discovery cohort of 90 to 100 patients, of whom 43 had Graves' ophthalmopathy and around 58 had stable Graves' hyperthyroidism. Prospective prediction of ophthalmopathy was tested in an independent validation cohort consisting of 18 to 20 hyperthyroidism patients and 15 to 17 patients who later progressed to ophthalmopathy. The roughly 91 discovery patients were randomly divided into training and test sets at a 7:3 ratio. The study also compared thyroid tissue and blood T-cell repertoires from several Graves' hyperthyroidism patients. Once sampling was done, hyperthyroidism patients were given methimazole at a starting dose of 30 mg daily, whereas ophthalmopathy patients were given high-dose intravenous methylprednisolone. TCR Vbeta CDR3 sequencing of approximately 140 peripheral blood samples (over 40 ophthalmopathy, about 74 hyperthyroidism and approximately 17 progressor patients) is reported in the paper. Here is what the overall study found, with its caveats: No statistical method was used to set the sample size in advance, and investigators knew the group allocation. Most expanded thyroid clonotypes (frequency above 0.001) were also detected in blood, a finding suggesting that blood repertoires may reflect thyroid immune responses. A 13 V-J signature model separated ophthalmopathy from stable hyperthyroidism, with 87.88% sensitivity and 81.08% specificity in cross-validation and 80%/75% in testing. During validation, the model predicted progression to ophthalmopathy a median of roughly 7.1 months ahead of onset, with around 70% sensitivity and 72% to 80% specificity.

Amplification of TCR beta CDR3 regions was carried out from RNA transcripts. A first-round RT-PCR of the TCR CDR3 used the HTBI primer set with the Qiagen OneStep RT-PCR kit. Libraries were constructed in a second round of multiplex PCR, after which size selection and purification were carried out. Paired-end sequencing of the libraries was performed with 100 bp reads on an Illumina HiSeq2000. For the original study's pipeline: SOAPnuke was used to process the raw data, removing reads that contained adapters or uncalled bases, had a mean Phred below 15, or lacked an exact match to the constant primer or identifier. COPE v1.2.5 was used to merge the high-quality paired reads, and each unique nucleotide sequence was defined as a clonotype. MiTCR v1.1 was used to align clonotypes to the IMGT TRBV, TRBD and TRBJ reference segments. Only V-J combinations with frequency above 0.0001, covering 99% to 99.2% of repertoires, were analysed. A TCS score was defined as the ratio between F50 (clonal expansion) and ExV (chaos), using BLOSUM62-based TCRdist between CDR3 peptides within each V-J. Welch's t-statistics and random forest reduced just over 500 V-J features to some 14, which were used in a naive Bayes classifier (R e1071). The public reads were reanalyzed by TCRdb: fastp trimming at Q25, MiXCR alignment, in-frame beta chains only. Duplicate CDR3 protein sequences are folded into a single record with the most common DNA and genes. In this record, the V and J calls reflect TCRdb's handling and not the investigators' own analysis. The sample records some 510,000 distinct CDR3 sequences, roughly 20% of which are singletons. The ten largest clones capture about 25% of the sample.

Stable Graves' hyperthyroidism was defined as no progression to ophthalmopathy during 18 months of follow-up. Hyperthyroidism patients were newly diagnosed, had a disease duration of under 2 months, and were aged 18 to 65 years. Patients with uncontrolled infections, other autoimmune diseases, pregnancy or lactation were excluded. Diagnoses were established on the basis of clinical symptoms, serum thyroxine and TRAb, thyroid ultrasound, and orbital computed tomography. Ficoll-Paque density gradient centrifugation was used to isolate PBMCs from 10 ml of fresh peripheral blood. Total RNA was extracted with Trizol reagent, and quality was checked on an Agilent 2100 Bioanalyzer. V and J are trimmed by 0 bases and 6 bases, and the gene matches miss 12 bases of the junction. CDR1 and CDR2 were assigned from the germline V gene (reference sequence) as LNHNV and YYDKDF. Counted from cysteine to phenylalanine, this CDR3 has 17 amino acids. Of all the DNA, just the CDR3 is kept, 51 bases in frame from base 1.

The clonotype was recovered from a man in his late teens or twenties with Graves' hyperthyroidism. Specimen: blood. The sequence joins TRBV15 to TRBJ1-2, and 8 junctional nucleotides match TRBD1. The CDR3 is CATSRDHQAGGANGYTF. The DNA sequence is given as TGTGCCACCAGCAGAGATCATCAGGCAGGGGGCGCGAATGGCTACACCTTC.